These 4 T cell receptor beta chains originate from one sample sequenced in a study of blood T cell repertoires in COVID-19. The repertoire was sequenced with immunoSEQ multiplex PCR; TCRdb's copy has only in-frame clones and lacks some. The sample contains about 150,000 clones, around four fifths of which appear only once. Sequenced: PBMCs or T cells enriched from blood (not recorded which). Receptors originate from a middle-aged woman who had recovered from COVID-19.

This clone was picked up a small number of times. The chain couples TRBV7-7 to TRBJ2-7; TRBD1 agrees at 11 bases. The CDR3 sequence is 14 residues long. The V and J ends lost 5 bases and 3 bases, in that order; junction bases with no gene match: 3. From germline, CDR1 is SSHAT and CDR2 FNYEAQ (reference sequence). The CDR3 reads CASSPGTGGYEQYF. CDR3 bases: TGTGCCAGCAGCCCGGGGACAGGGGGCTACGAGCAGTACTTC.

This chain uses TRBV18 with TRBJ2-7, with TRBD2 as a possible D gene (5 bases). Trimming shortened V by 0 bases and J by 3 bases, and 9 bases separated the two germline ends. The CDR3 has 14 residues. Germline CDR1 reads KGHSH; CDR2 reads LQKENI. The CDR3 here is CASSPPHRGYEQYF. The CDR3 DNA sequence: TGTGCCAGCTCACCACCACACCGGGGCTACGAGCAGTACTTC.

This clone showed up just once. This chain connects TRBV4-2 to TRBJ2-2, with D perhaps TRBD1 (7 bases). The length of the CDR3 is 16 residues. Trimming left V 1 base short and J 4 bases short, with 13 bases between. Germline lookup yields CDR1 LGHNA and CDR2 YNFKEQ. CDR3 protein: CASSQGFQGGTGELFF. CDR3 nucleotides: TGTGCCAGCAGCCAAGGATTCCAGGGGGGCACCGGGGAGCTGTTTTTT.

CDR3: CASSLTDSEILTDTQYF. CDR3 in DNA: TGCGCCAGCAGCCTCACGGACTCCGAAATCCTCACAGATACGCAGTATTTT. J is TRBJ2-3 and V is TRBV4-1; possible D gene TRBD2, 5 bases. Germline CDR1 is MGHRA and CDR2 is YSYEKL. V gave up 4 bases and J gave up 2 bases, with 19 bases separating them. This CDR3 contains 17 residues.